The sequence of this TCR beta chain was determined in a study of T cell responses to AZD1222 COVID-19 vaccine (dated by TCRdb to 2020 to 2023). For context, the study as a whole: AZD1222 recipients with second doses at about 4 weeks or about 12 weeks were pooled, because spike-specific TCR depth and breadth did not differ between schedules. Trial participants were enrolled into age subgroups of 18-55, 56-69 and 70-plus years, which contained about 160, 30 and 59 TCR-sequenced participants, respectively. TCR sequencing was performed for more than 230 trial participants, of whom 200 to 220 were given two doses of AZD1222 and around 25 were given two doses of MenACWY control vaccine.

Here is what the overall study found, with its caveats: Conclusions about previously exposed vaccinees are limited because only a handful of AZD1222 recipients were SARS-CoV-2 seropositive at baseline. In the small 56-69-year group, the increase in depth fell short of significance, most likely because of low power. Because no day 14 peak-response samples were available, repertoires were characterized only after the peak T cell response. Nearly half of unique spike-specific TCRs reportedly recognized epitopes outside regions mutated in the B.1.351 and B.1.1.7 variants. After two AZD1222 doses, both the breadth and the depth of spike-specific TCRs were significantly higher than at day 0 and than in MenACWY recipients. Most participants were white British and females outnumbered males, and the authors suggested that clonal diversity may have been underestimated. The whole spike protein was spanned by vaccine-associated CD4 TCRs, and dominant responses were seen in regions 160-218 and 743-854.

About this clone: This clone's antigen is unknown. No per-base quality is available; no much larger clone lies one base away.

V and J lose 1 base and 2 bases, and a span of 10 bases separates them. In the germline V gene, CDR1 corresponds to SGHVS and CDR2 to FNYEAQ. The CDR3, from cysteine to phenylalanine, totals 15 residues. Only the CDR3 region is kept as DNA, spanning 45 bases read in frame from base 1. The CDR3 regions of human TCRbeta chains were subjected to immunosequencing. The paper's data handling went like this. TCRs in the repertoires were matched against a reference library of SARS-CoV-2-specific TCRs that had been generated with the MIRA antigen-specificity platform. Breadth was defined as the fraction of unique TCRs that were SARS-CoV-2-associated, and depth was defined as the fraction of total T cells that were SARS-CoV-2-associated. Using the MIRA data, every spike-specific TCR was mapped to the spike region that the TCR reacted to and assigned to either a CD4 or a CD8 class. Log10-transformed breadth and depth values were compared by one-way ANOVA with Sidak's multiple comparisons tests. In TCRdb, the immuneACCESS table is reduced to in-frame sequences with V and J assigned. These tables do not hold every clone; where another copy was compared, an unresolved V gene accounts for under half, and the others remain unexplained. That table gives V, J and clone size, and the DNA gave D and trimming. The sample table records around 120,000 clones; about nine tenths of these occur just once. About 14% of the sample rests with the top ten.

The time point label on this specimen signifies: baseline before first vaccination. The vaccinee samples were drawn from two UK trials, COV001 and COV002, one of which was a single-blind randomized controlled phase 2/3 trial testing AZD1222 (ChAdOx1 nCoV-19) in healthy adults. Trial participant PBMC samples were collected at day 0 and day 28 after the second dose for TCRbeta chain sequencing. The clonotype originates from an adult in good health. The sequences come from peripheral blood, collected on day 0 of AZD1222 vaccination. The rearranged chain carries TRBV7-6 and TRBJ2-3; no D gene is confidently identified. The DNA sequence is TGTGCCAGCAGCTTAGGGCGGAGCCACACAGATACGCAGTATTTT. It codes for CASSLGRSHTDTQYF.